The 25 T cell receptor beta chains below were found in one sample sequenced in a study of blood T cell repertoires in COVID-19. Sequencing was performed with immunoSEQ multiplex PCR; in TCRdb, only in-frame clones are kept and a portion is missing. The sample has hundreds of thousands of clones, roughly 90% seen once. Source material: PBMCs or T cells enriched from blood (not recorded which). Receptors were obtained from a woman aged 30 to 39 who had recovered from COVID-19.

The rearrangement joins TRBV29-1 to TRBJ2-7, with TRBD2 identical over 8 bases. The ends lost 2 bases at V and 4 bases at J; junction bases unmatched: 4. The CDR3 has 13 amino acids. Germline loops: CDR1 SQVTM, CDR2 ANQGSEA. Here the CDR3 reads CSVESGRGYEQYF. The CDR3, as DNA: TGCAGCGTTGAAAGCGGGAGAGGTTACGAGCAGTACTTC.

This clone was seen a single time. The V call is TRBV6-5, the J call TRBJ1-5, with TRBD1 identical over 9 bases. The germline CDR1 and CDR2 sequences are MNHEY and SVGAGI. J was trimmed by 4 bases and V by 5 bases; bases with no gene match: 3. This CDR3 region has 14 residues. CDR3 DNA: TGTGCCAGCAGTCTCGGGACAGGGAATCAGCCCCAGCATTTT. It yields the protein CASSLGTGNQPQHF.

V gene TRBV7-3 combines with J gene TRBJ2-7; weak D call: TRBD2 (7 bases). Trimming left V 5 bases short and J 3 bases short, with 26 bases between. Per germline, CDR1 SGHTA and CDR2 FQGTGA. The CDR3 is 18 residues long. CDR3 DNA sequence: TGTGCCAGCAGCGGACCCCGAGGGGCCGGCGGGGGCGGCTACGAGCAGTACTTC. Protein product: CASSGPRGAGGGGYEQYF.

The genes are TRBV19 and TRBJ2-3, with D tentatively TRBD2 (5 bases). Germline V gene sequence: CDR1 LNHDA, CDR2 SQIVND (reference sequence). Trimming shortened V by 11 bases and J by 4 bases, and 31 bases separated the two germline ends. The CDR3 runs 18 residues. CDR3 protein: CAPSIVALDPQHADTQYF. The CDR3 nucleotides are TGTGCCCCTAGTATAGTAGCGCTAGACCCGCAGCACGCAGATACGCAGTATTTT.

V usage is TRBV28 and J usage is TRBJ2-3; D might be TRBD2 (6 bases). There are 13 residues in the CDR3. V shed 10 bases and J shed 5 bases, with 16 bases lying between them. In germline, CDR1 is MDHEN, CDR2 SYDVKM. The CDR3 region is CATDGAGRDTQYF. The DNA for the CDR3 is TGTGCCACCGATGGGGCGGGGAGAGATACGCAGTATTTT. The whole variable domain, remainder taken from reference TRBV28 and TRBJ2-3, is DVKVTQSSRYLVKRTGEKVFLECVQDMDHENMFWYRQDPGLGLRLIYFSYDVKMKEKGDIPEGYSVSREKKERFSLILESASTNQTSMYLCATDGAGRDTQYFGPGTRLTVL.

This clone showed up just once. V is TRBV5-8 and J is TRBJ2-3; TRBD1 agrees at 8 bases. J lost 2 bases, V lost 5 bases, and 7 bases had no gene match. Germline CDR1 and CDR2: SGHTS and YDEGEE. This CDR3 is 15 amino acids long. The CDR3 region is CASSSRTGYTDTQYF. CDR3 nucleotides: TGTGCCAGCAGTTCCAGGACAGGGTACACAGATACGCAGTATTTT.

The chain has TRBV20-1 and TRBJ1-5; 8 nucleotides match TRBD1. V lost 3 bases and J lost 3; bases outside the gene matches: 7. CDR1 is DFQATT, CDR2 SNEGSKA, per germline (reference sequence). This CDR3 spans 15 amino acids. CDR3 in amino acids: CSASIGTGHNQPQHF. DNA for the CDR3: TGCAGTGCTAGTATCGGGACAGGCCACAATCAGCCCCAGCATTTT.

This sequence joins TRBV5-1 and TRBJ1-1, with D possibly being TRBD1 (5 bases). The CDR3 contains 14 residues. Trimming took 0 bases from V and 4 from J, leaving 10 bases between them. Germline V gene lookup returns CDR1 SGHRS and CDR2 YFSETQ. In DNA form, the CDR3 reads TGCGCCAGCAGCTTGGTGTTGGGGGGCACTGAAGCTTTCTTT. This gives the protein CASSLVLGGTEAFF.

The chain joins TRBV28 to TRBJ1-5; 7 bases are shared with TRBD1. The CDR3 sequence is 14 residues long. The germline V gene has CDR1 MDHEN and CDR2 SYDVKM. Trimming cost V 6 bases and J 3 bases; bases outside gene matches: 5. CDR3 bases: TGTGCCAGCAGGGCAGGGGGTTTCAATCAGCCCCAGCATTTT. Its translation: CASRAGGFNQPQHF.

The J gene is TRBJ1-2, the V gene TRBV19; the match to TRBD1 covers 12 bases. The CDR3 has 14 residues. Germline lookup yields CDR1 LNHDA and CDR2 SQIVND (reference sequence). Germline trimming cut 7 bases from V and 2 bases from J; bases unmatched to any gene: 2. In DNA form, the CDR3 reads TGTGCCAGTATGGGGACAGGGGGCAACTATGGCTACACCTTC. It translates to CASMGTGGNYGYTF.

The chain links TRBV2 to TRBJ2-1; possible D gene TRBD1, 7 bases. The CDR3 spans 14 residues. Trimming took off 10 bases at V and 5 bases at J, with 18 bases between the two ends. The V gene's germline CDR1 is SNHLY and CDR2 FYNNEI. CDR3 coding DNA: TGTGCCACCACAGGGGACTTCGGAAACAATGAGCAGTTCTTC. It encodes CATTGDFGNNEQFF.

V is TRBV28 and J is TRBJ2-7; tentative D call: TRBD1 (5 bases). CDR1 and CDR2 (germline): MDHEN, SYDVKM. Trimming pared 2 bases from V and 0 bases from J, leaving 11 bases between. There are 15 residues in the CDR3. The CDR3 bases are TGTGCCAGCAGTTTAAGGGGCTCTCCCTCCTACGAGCAGTACTTC. Residues: CASSLRGSPSYEQYF. The whole variable domain, remainder taken from reference TRBV28 and TRBJ2-7, is DVKVTQSSRYLVKRTGEKVFLECVQDMDHENMFWYRQDPGLGLRLIYFSYDVKMKEKGDIPEGYSVSREKKERFSLILESASTNQTSMYLCASSLRGSPSYEQYFGPGTRLTVT.

The chain joins TRBV28 to TRBJ2-7, with 8 nucleotides matching TRBD1. This CDR3 has 15 amino acids. The V and J ends lost 5 bases and 2 bases, in that order; junction bases with no gene match: 8. Germline values: CDR1 MDHEN, CDR2 SYDVKM. The CDR3 sequence: CASSTSGQGPYEQYF. The CDR3 nucleotides read TGTGCCAGCAGTACATCAGGACAGGGCCCCTACGAGCAGTACTTC.

This clone was recorded once. This rearrangement joins TRBV7-8 to TRBJ1-1; D gene ambiguous. Looked up from germline, CDR1 is SGHVS and CDR2 is FQNEAQ. The CDR3 is 13 residues long. V lost 6 bases and J 0 bases, leaving 8 bases between the germline ends. Written as DNA, the CDR3 is TGTGCCAGCAGGCCGCGGGTGAACACTGAAGCTTTCTTT. Amino acids: CASRPRVNTEAFF.

The V call is TRBV18, the J call TRBJ1-4, with a tentative D call TRBD1 (5 bases). From germline, CDR1 is KGHSH and CDR2 LQKENI. The CDR3 spans 14 residues. The V end lost 3 bases, the J end lost 5 bases, and 10 bases lay between the germline ends. In DNA, the CDR3 is TGTGCCAGCTCACCTCTGGAGGGGAATGAAAAACTGTTTTTT. It translates to CASSPLEGNEKLFF.

The chain links TRBV18 to TRBJ2-3; a possible D gene is TRBD2 (5 bases). CDR3 length equals 13 residues. From germline, CDR1 is KGHSH and CDR2 LQKENI. The V end lost 3 bases, the J end lost 1 base, and 5 bases lay between the germline ends. The CDR3 sequence: CASSPEGTDTQYF. The CDR3 DNA sequence: TGTGCCAGCTCACCGGAGGGCACAGATACGCAGTATTTT.

The chain couples TRBV7-6 to TRBJ2-5; possibly TRBD2 for D (6 bases). CDR1 and CDR2 (germline): SGHVS, FNYEAQ. The CDR3 sequence is 15 residues long. V shed 2 bases and J shed 1 base, with 11 bases lying between them. The DNA of the CDR3 is TGTGCCAGCAGCTTACGAGCGGGCCTCCAAGAGACCCAGTACTTC. Its translation is CASSLRAGLQETQYF.

The gene calls are TRBV5-8 and TRBJ1-1; D unclear. CDR3 length: 11 amino acids. CDR1 and CDR2 (germline): SGHTS, YDEGEE. The V end was cut by 5 bases, the J end by 8 bases, with 10 bases between. CDR3 in DNA: TGTGCCAGCAGTCTTCGCCGGGAAGCTTTCTTT. It codes for CASSLRREAFF. Looking up the rest from reference TRBV5-8 and TRBJ1-1 gives the full variable domain: EAGVTQSPTHLIKTRGQQATLRCSPISGHTSVYWYQQALGLGLQFLLWYDEGEERNRGNFPPRFSGRQFPNYSSELNVNALELEDSALYLCASSLRREAFFGQGTRLTVV.

The CDR3 is CASSPANPGMGTEAFF. The CDR3 DNA follows: TGTGCCAGCAGTCCGGCCAATCCAGGGATGGGGACTGAAGCTTTCTTT. The chain joins TRBV27 to TRBJ1-1; tentative D call: TRBD1 (5 bases). V lost 5 bases to trimming and J lost 5 bases, with 21 bases between them. Germline V gene sequence: CDR1 MNHEY, CDR2 SMNVEV (reference sequence). The CDR3 loop spans 16 amino acids.

This clone was seen a single time. The chain uses TRBV6-5 and TRBJ1-5; TRBD1 matches at 7 bases. In germline, CDR1 is MNHEY, CDR2 SVGAGI. The CDR3 extends over 14 amino acids. After removal of 5 bases from V and 7 bases from J, the junction contained 8 bases not matched to a gene. This CDR3 is CASSLQGQYQPQHF. CDR3 sequence (DNA): TGTGCCAGCAGTCTACAGGGGCAATACCAGCCCCAGCATTTT.

This clone was seen only once. The rearrangement links TRBV29-1 to TRBJ2-1, with no clear D. Germline V lookup: CDR1 SQVTM, CDR2 ANQGSEA. This CDR3 region has 18 residues. V was trimmed by 0 bases and J by 0 bases, leaving 18 bases between them. In DNA form, the CDR3 reads TGCAGCGTTGAAGAAAGGCCTAAGAGGCGGAGCTCCTACAATGAGCAGTTCTTC. Its protein is CSVEERPKRRSSYNEQFF.

The genes are TRBV7-9 and TRBJ2-5; the D gene is possibly TRBD2 (5 bases). Germline values: CDR1 SEHNR, CDR2 FQNEAQ (reference sequence). This CDR3 has 14 amino acids. V lost 8 bases to trimming and J lost 1 base, with 14 bases between them. The CDR3 sequence is CASESDGLQETQYF. The CDR3 DNA is TGTGCCAGCGAATCGGACGGACTCCAAGAGACCCAGTACTTC.

This clone was counted between two and nine times. V usage is TRBV28 and J usage is TRBJ1-5, with a tentative D call TRBD1 (5 bases). The CDR3 has 15 residues. Per germline, CDR1 MDHEN and CDR2 SYDVKM. Trimming left V 3 bases short and J 4 bases short, with 13 bases between. CDR3 in amino acids: CASSFVQGSNQPQHF. The CDR3 nucleotides read TGTGCCAGCAGTTTCGTCCAGGGATCAAATCAGCCCCAGCATTTT. Supplemented by reference TRBV28 and TRBJ1-5, the full variable domain reads DVKVTQSSRYLVKRTGEKVFLECVQDMDHENMFWYRQDPGLGLRLIYFSYDVKMKEKGDIPEGYSVSREKKERFSLILESASTNQTSMYLCASSFVQGSNQPQHFGDGTRLSIL.

The chain uses TRBV6-1 and TRBJ1-2; D is uncertain. Trimming shortened V by 2 bases and J by 2 bases, and 15 bases separated the two germline ends. The V gene's germline CDR1 is MNHNS and CDR2 SASEGT. The CDR3 extends over 16 amino acids. DNA for the CDR3: TGTGCCAGCAGTGAAAGGGTGGGAGGCTCCAACTATGGCTACACCTTC. This gives the protein CASSERVGGSNYGYTF.

V is TRBV5-6 and J is TRBJ2-3; weak D call: TRBD2 (6 bases). The germline V gene encodes CDR1 SGHDT and CDR2 YYEEEE. The CDR3 length is 14 residues. V lost 0 bases and J lost 6, with 11 bases in between. DNA of the CDR3: TGTGCCAGCAGCTTGGAATTTCGGGGGGATACGCAGTATTTT. Translated, it gives CASSLEFRGDTQYF. Full variable domain (outside the CDR3, taken from reference TRBV5-6 and TRBJ2-3): DAGVTQSPTHLIKTRGQQVTLRCSPKSGHDTVSWYQQALGQGPQFIFQYYEEEERQRGNFPDRFSGHQFPNYSSELNVNALLLGDSALYLCASSLEFRGDTQYFGPGTRLTVL.